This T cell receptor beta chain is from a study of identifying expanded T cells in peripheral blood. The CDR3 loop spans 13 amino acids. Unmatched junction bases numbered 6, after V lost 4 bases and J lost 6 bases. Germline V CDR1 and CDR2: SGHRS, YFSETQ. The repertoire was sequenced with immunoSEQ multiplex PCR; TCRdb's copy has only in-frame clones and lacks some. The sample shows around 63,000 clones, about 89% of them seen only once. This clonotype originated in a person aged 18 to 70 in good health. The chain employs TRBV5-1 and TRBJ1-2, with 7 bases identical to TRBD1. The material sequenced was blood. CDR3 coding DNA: TGCGCCAGCAGCCCGTCAGGGGGGCATGGCTACACCTTC. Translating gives CASSPSGGHGYTF. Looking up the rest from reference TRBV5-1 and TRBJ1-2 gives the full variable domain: KAGVTQTPRYLIKTRGQQVTLSCSPISGHRSVSWYQQTPGQGLQFLFEYFSETQRNKGNFPGRFSGRQFSNSRSEMNVSTLELGDSALYLCASSPSGGHGYTFGSGTRLTVV.